The 23 T cell receptor beta chains below all came from one sample that was sequenced in a study of cytomegalovirus exposure and HLA in healthy donors. It was with 60 Vbeta and 13 Jbeta primers that the PCR ran. Generated by immunoSEQ multiplex PCR, the TCRdb table keeps only in-frame clones and is missing some. The sample shows 100,000 to 140,000 clones, around 76% of them seen only once. Sequencing used PBMCs. These receptor sequences come from a man aged 18 to 30 in good health and CMV-seronegative.

The CDR3, as DNA: TGTGCCAGCAGCTTGGAGGCCAGAAGCTCCTACAATGAGCAGTTCTTC. Translating gives CASSLEARSSYNEQFF. The chain recombines TRBV13 with TRBJ2-1, with D possibly matching TRBD2 (5 bases). The germline V gene encodes CDR1 PRHDT and CDR2 FYEKMQ (reference sequence). This CDR3 region has 16 residues. Trimming pared 3 bases from V and 0 bases from J, leaving 12 bases between.

The chain joins TRBV5-4 to TRBJ2-3; D is unclear. V shed 2 bases and J shed 2 bases, with 9 bases lying between them. Germline CDR1 SGHNT, CDR2 YYREEE (reference sequence). CDR3 size: 14 residues. The CDR3 DNA is TGTGCCAGCAGCTTACTTGCTGACACAGATACGCAGTATTTT. This codes for CASSLLADTDTQYF.

The chain couples TRBV19 to TRBJ2-5; TRBD1 matches 11 bases. The end of the DNA is better explained by TRBJ2-7, so the J call may be wrong. This CDR3 spans 15 amino acids. In germline, CDR1 is LNHDA, CDR2 SQIVND (reference sequence). CDR3 in amino acids: CASSSGTGGNYEQYF. In DNA, the CDR3 is TGTGCCAGTAGTAGCGGGACAGGGGGAAACTACGAGCAGTACTTC.

The chain couples TRBV27 to TRBJ2-7; D perhaps matches TRBD2 (6 bases). The V gene's germline CDR1 is MNHEY and CDR2 SMNVEV (reference sequence). Trimming left V 5 bases short and J 5 bases short, with 16 bases between. The CDR3 sequence is 14 residues long. CDR3 sequence reads: CASSSPGPGDEQYF. Written as DNA, the CDR3 is TGTGCCAGCAGTAGTCCGGGTCCGGGGGACGAGCAGTACTTC.

This clone was seen only a few times. This rearrangement joins TRBV11-2 to TRBJ1-1, with 8 bases identical to TRBD1. This CDR3 has 13 residues. V was pared by 7 bases and J by 7 bases, with 8 bases of the junction left unmatched. The germline CDR1 and CDR2 sequences are SGHAT and FQNNGV. The DNA of the CDR3 is TGTGCCAGCATCTCCAGGGGGCCGGGTGAAGCTTTCTTT. Its protein is CASISRGPGEAFF.

The gene calls are TRBV7-9 and TRBJ1-6, with TRBD1 identical over 8 bases. Germline values: CDR1 SEHNR, CDR2 FQNEAQ (reference sequence). There are 14 residues in the CDR3. The junction had 7 bases not matched to a gene; V was cut back by 5 bases and J by 10 bases. As DNA, the CDR3 is TGTGCCAGCAGCCAGACAGGGGACCACTCACCCCTCCACTTT. Its protein product is CASSQTGDHSPLHF.

V and J are TRBV7-8 and TRBJ1-4, with D perhaps matching TRBD1 (5 bases). The V and J ends lost 1 base and 11 bases respectively, with 14 bases between them. Germline V gives CDR1 SGHVS, CDR2 FQNEAQ. This CDR3 contains 14 residues. This chain's CDR3 is CASSLGGQGQKLFF. In nucleotides, the CDR3 is TGTGCCAGCAGCTTAGGGGGCCAGGGCCAGAAACTGTTTTTT.

V and J are TRBV5-4 and TRBJ2-2, with TRBD1 matching 9 bases. J lost 4 bases, V lost 4 bases, and 8 bases had no gene match. This CDR3 is 16 amino acids long. CDR1 and CDR2 from the germline V gene are SGHNT and YYREEE (reference sequence). The CDR3 DNA is TGTGCCAGCAGCCTGGGACAGGGTATTGGCACCGGGGAGCTGTTTTTT. It is translated as CASSLGQGIGTGELFF. Complete variable domain (other parts from reference TRBV5-4 and TRBJ2-2): ETGVTQSPTHLIKTRGQQVTLRCSSQSGHNTVSWYQQALGQGPQFIFQYYREEENGRGNFPPRFSGLQFPNYSSELNVNALELDDSALYLCASSLGQGIGTGELFFGEGSRLTVL.

This chain connects TRBV9 to TRBJ2-2; TRBD2 matches at 14 bases. V lost 6 bases and J lost 1; bases outside the gene matches: 5. CDR1 and CDR2 from the germline V gene are SGDLS and YYNGEE. This CDR3 spans 17 amino acids. The CDR3 DNA sequence: TGTGCCAGCAACCTCGGACTAGCGGGGGGGAACACCGGGGAGCTGTTTTTT. Its protein is CASNLGLAGGNTGELFF. The full variable domain, its missing parts supplied by reference TRBV9 and TRBJ2-2, is DSGVTQTPKHLITATGQRVTLRCSPRSGDLSVYWYQQSLDQGLQFLIQYYNGEERAKGNILERFSAQQFPDLHSELNLSSLELGDSALYFCASNLGLAGGNTGELFFGEGSRLTVL.

This clone occurred once. The rearrangement links TRBV27 to TRBJ2-3; D is uncertain. The CDR3 has 13 residues. Germline V gene lookup returns CDR1 MNHEY and CDR2 SMNVEV (reference sequence). With 3 bases removed from V and 5 bases from J, the gap between germline ends came to 9 bases. The CDR3 loop reads CASSFPPGDTQYF. In DNA form, the CDR3 reads TGTGCCAGCAGTTTTCCGCCCGGAGATACGCAGTATTTT.

The CDR3 sequence: CASSQRPHRDGYTF. CDR3 coding DNA: TGTGCCAGCAGTCAACGACCCCACAGGGATGGCTACACCTTC. The V call is TRBV6-5, the J call TRBJ1-2, with D perhaps matching TRBD1 (6 bases). The CDR3 contains 14 residues. Germline assignment: CDR1 MNHEY and CDR2 SVGAGI. V was trimmed by 5 bases and J by 6 bases, leaving 16 bases between them.

The J gene is TRBJ1-5, the V gene TRBV9; D not resolved. CDR3 length: 12 residues. Germline V gives CDR1 SGDLS, CDR2 YYNGEE. V dropped 10 bases and J dropped 1 base, with 9 bases sitting between them. The CDR3 DNA is TGTGCCCACCGACAAAGCAATCAGCCCCAGCATTTT. Translating it yields CAHRQSNQPQHF.

The chain uses TRBV5-4 and TRBJ2-1, with D unclear. V was trimmed by 0 bases and J by 10 bases, leaving 8 bases between them. Germline-derived CDR1 and CDR2 are SGHNT and YYREEE (reference sequence). The CDR3 spans 12 residues. CDR3 sequence: CASSLANSEQFF. The CDR3 region has the DNA TGTGCCAGCAGCTTGGCCAACAGCGAGCAGTTCTTC.

The chain combines TRBV25-1 with TRBJ2-5; 8 bases are shared with TRBD2. This CDR3 is 16 amino acids long. With V trimmed by 3 bases and J by 2 bases, 8 bases remained unmatched. In germline, CDR1 is MGHDK, CDR2 SYGVNS. The CDR3 sequence is CASSEVSSGLQETQYF. The CDR3 DNA reads as TGTGCCAGCAGTGAGGTGTCTAGCGGGTTACAAGAGACCCAGTACTTC.

The J gene is TRBJ2-2, the V gene TRBV14; D not certain. The V gene lost 5 bases and the J gene lost 4 bases, with 14 bases spanning the gap. The germline gives CDR1 SGHDN, CDR2 FVKESK. This CDR3 spans 15 amino acids. The CDR3 is CASSSTPGGTGELFF. Here the CDR3 DNA reads TGTGCCAGCAGCTCAACCCCCGGTGGCACCGGGGAGCTGTTTTTT.

A note on this clone: One end of the junction fails to match germline, which may point to a read error. This sequence joins TRBV7-7 and TRBJ2-3, with 11 bases identical to TRBD2. The V gene's germline CDR1 is SSHAT and CDR2 FNYEAQ (reference sequence). This CDR3 is built from 14 residues. This CDR3 reads CASSLAGGTDTQYF. Here the CDR3 DNA reads TGTGCTAGCAGCCTAGCGGGGGGAACAGATACGCAGTATTTT.

This clone is a singleton in its sample. The V gene is TRBV29-1, the J gene TRBJ2-7; D not resolved. Germline values: CDR1 SQVTM, CDR2 ANQGSEA. CDR3 length: 13 residues. V was shortened by 6 bases and J by 2 bases, with 14 bases between the two germline ends. The CDR3 coding sequence is TGCAGCGTACGCCTCGACACCGCCTACGAGCAGTACTTC. It is translated as CSVRLDTAYEQYF.

The chain employs TRBV6-4 and TRBJ2-1; 8 positions match TRBD2. CDR1 is MRHNA, CDR2 SNTAGT, per germline. With V trimmed by 6 bases and J by 7 bases, 14 bases remained unmatched. This CDR3 has 16 amino acids. The CDR3 nucleotides read TGTGCCAGCAGCCTAGGTAGCGGGGACCCTAGGAATGAGCAGTTCTTC. This encodes CASSLGSGDPRNEQFF.

The chain uses TRBV27 and TRBJ2-3; D possibly corresponds to TRBD2 (6 bases). Between the trimmed V and J ends, which lost 7 bases and 3 bases, there was a span of 17 bases. CDR1 and CDR2 (germline): MNHEY, SMNVEV (reference sequence). The CDR3 extends over 15 amino acids. CDR3 in amino acids: CASTQTRSRTDTQYF. For the CDR3, the DNA is TGTGCCAGCACCCAGACTAGGAGTCGGACAGATACGCAGTATTTT.

This chain uses TRBV6-1 with TRBJ1-5; weak D call: TRBD1 (5 bases). The length of the CDR3 is 15 residues. Between the trimmed V and J ends, which lost 9 bases and 2 bases, there was a span of 17 bases. Germline V gene sequence: CDR1 MNHNS, CDR2 SASEGT. CDR3 residues: CASTGFRAGNQPQHF. The CDR3 DNA is TGTGCCAGTACCGGTTTCAGGGCTGGCAATCAGCCCCAGCATTTT.

The V and J genes are TRBV7-2 and TRBJ2-3; TRBD2 aligns across 7 bases. The germline V gene encodes CDR1 SGHTA and CDR2 FQGNSA. V lost 4 bases to trimming and J lost 2 bases; unmatched junction nucleotides: 12. The CDR3 totals 17 residues. CDR3 loop: CASSYPTGAGPTDTQYF. Here the CDR3 DNA reads TGTGCCAGCAGCTACCCAACAGGAGCGGGGCCCACAGATACGCAGTATTTT. Drawing the rest from reference TRBV7-2 and TRBJ2-3, the complete variable domain is GAGVSQSPSNKVTEKGKDVELRCDPISGHTALYWYRQSLGQGLEFLIYFQGNSAPDKSGLPSDRFSAERTGGSVSTLTIQRTQQEDSAVYLCASSYPTGAGPTDTQYFGPGTRLTVL.

The chain carries TRBV15 and TRBJ2-3; TRBD1 is a possible D gene (5 bases). The V and J ends lost 2 bases and 2 bases respectively, with 14 bases between them. CDR3 length: 16 amino acids. Germline CDR1 reads LNHNV; CDR2 reads YYDKDF (reference sequence). The CDR3 nucleotides are TGTGCCACCAGCAGACCCTCCAGGGCGTTCACAGATACGCAGTATTTT. It is translated as CATSRPSRAFTDTQYF.

The chain recombines TRBV25-1 with TRBJ1-6; weak D call: TRBD1 (5 bases). CDR3 length: 13 residues. Germline loops: CDR1 MGHDK, CDR2 SYGVNS. With 10 bases removed from V and 3 bases from J, the gap between germline ends came to 10 bases. This chain's CDR3 is CATQGYYNSPLHF. DNA for the CDR3: TGTGCCACCCAGGGTTACTATAATTCACCCCTCCACTTT.